This TCR beta chain was sequenced in a study of T cell changes during pregnancy in multiple sclerosis. The assay was immunoSEQ multiplex PCR, and TCRdb's table has in-frame clones only and misses some. Of about 110,000 clones listed, roughly nine tenths are singletons. The sequence was collected from a female donor with multiple sclerosis, enrolled in a pregnancy study. Source: peripheral blood, taken before pregnancy.

DNA of the CDR3: TGTGCCAGCAGCCCCCGTAGAGGGTATGGCTACACCTTC. Protein: CASSPRRGYGYTF. This chain uses TRBV7-2 with TRBJ1-2, with D hard to call. V dropped 5 bases and J dropped 5 bases, with 12 bases sitting between them. The CDR3 length is 13 residues. The germline V gene has CDR1 SGHTA and CDR2 FQGNSA.